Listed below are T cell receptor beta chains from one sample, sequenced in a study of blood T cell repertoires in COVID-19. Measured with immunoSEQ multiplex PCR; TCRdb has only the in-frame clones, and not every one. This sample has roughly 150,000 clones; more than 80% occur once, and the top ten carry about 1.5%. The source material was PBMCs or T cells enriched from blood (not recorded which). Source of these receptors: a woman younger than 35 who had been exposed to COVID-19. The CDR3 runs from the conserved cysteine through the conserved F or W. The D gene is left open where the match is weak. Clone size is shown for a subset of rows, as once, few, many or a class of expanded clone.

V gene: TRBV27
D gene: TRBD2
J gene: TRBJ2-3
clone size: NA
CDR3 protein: CASSLALAGAGTDTQYF
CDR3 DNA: TGTGCCAGCAGTTTAGCACTTGCGGGAGCCGGCACAGATACGCAGTATTTT

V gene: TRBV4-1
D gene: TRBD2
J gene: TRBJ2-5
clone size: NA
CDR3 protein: CASSPGQGILAGGETQYF
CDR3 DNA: TGCGCCAGCAGCCCTGGACAGGGGATACTAGCGGGAGGAGAGACCCAGTACTTC

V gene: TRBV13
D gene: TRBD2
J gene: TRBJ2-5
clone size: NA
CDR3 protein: CASSRRLAGMGETQYF
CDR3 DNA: TGTGCCAGCAGCCGAAGACTAGCGGGAATGGGAGAGACCCAGTACTTC

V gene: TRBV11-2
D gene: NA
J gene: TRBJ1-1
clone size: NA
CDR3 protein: CASSRTRILPSAFF
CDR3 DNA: TGTGCCAGCAGCCGGACACGTATCCTTCCCTCGGCTTTCTTT

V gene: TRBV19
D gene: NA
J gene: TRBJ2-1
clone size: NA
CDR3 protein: CATRESGNEQFF
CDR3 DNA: TGTGCCACCCGGGAGAGCGGCAATGAGCAGTTCTTC

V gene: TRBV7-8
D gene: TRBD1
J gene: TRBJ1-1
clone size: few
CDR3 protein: CASSWTGNTEAFF
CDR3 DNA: TGTGCCAGCAGCTGGACAGGGAACACTGAAGCTTTCTTT

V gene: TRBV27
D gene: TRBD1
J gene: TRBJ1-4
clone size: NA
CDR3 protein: CASSNNRGLNEKLFF
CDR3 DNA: TGTGCCAGCAGTAACAACAGGGGGCTCAATGAAAAACTGTTTTTT

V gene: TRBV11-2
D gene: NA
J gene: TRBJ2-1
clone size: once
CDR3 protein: CASSLIKGRKDNEQFF
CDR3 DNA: TGTGCCAGCAGCTTGATCAAGGGGCGCAAGGACAATGAGCAGTTCTTC

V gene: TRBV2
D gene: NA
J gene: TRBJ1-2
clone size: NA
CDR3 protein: CASQGSANYGYTF
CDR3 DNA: TGTGCCAGCCAGGGTTCGGCTAACTATGGCTACACCTTC

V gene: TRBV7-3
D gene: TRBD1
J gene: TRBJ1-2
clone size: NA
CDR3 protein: CASSSRQGGPGYTF
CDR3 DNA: TGTGCCAGCAGCTCCCGACAGGGCGGCCCTGGCTACACCTTC

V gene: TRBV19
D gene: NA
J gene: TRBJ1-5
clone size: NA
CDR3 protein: CASSIQLGVSNQPQHF
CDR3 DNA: TGTGCCAGTAGTATACAATTAGGAGTTAGCAATCAGCCCCAGCATTTT

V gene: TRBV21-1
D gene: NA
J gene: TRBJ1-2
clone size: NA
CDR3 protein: CASSKALGGNYGYTF
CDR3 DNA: TGTGCCAGCAGCAAAGCGTTGGGAGGCAACTATGGCTACACCTTC

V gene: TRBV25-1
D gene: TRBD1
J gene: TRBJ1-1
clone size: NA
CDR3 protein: CASERGLGTEAFF
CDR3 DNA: TGTGCCAGCGAGAGGGGGCTCGGCACTGAAGCTTTCTTT

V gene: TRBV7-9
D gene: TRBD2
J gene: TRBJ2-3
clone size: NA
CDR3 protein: CASSLLGTSGTDTQYF
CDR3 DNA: TGTGCCAGCAGCTTACTCGGGACTAGCGGCACAGATACGCAGTATTTT

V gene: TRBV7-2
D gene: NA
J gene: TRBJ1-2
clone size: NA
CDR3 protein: CASSFTGGSYGYTF
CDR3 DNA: TGTGCCAGCAGCTTTACGGGTGGTAGCTATGGCTACACCTTC

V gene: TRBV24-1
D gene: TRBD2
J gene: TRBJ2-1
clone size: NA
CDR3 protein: CATSGAGLAGGRTYNEQFF
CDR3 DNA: TGTGCCACCAGTGGGGCGGGACTAGCGGGAGGGAGGACCTACAATGAGCAGTTCTTC

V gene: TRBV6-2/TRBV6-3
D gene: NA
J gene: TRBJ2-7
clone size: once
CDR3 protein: CASSLARGQVFYEQYF
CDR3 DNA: TGTGCCAGCAGTCTGGCTCGCGGACAAGTCTTCTACGAGCAGTACTTC

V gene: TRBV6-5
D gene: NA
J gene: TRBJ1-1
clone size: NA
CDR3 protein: CASSPPTRGSTEAFF
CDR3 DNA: TGTGCCAGCAGTCCCCCAACCCGAGGGTCCACTGAAGCTTTCTTT

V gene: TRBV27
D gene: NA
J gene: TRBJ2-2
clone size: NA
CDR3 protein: CASSLMGTLNTGELFF
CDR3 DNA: TGTGCCAGCAGTTTAATGGGGACATTGAACACCGGGGAGCTGTTTTTT

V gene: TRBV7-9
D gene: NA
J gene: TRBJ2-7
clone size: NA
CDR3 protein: CASSLLGPGLETYEQYF
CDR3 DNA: TGTGCCAGCAGCCTTCTCGGGCCGGGACTCGAGACCTACGAGCAGTACTTC

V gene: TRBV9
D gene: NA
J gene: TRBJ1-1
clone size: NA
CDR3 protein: CASSVGGSTEAFF
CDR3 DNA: TGTGCCAGCAGCGTAGGGGGCTCCACTGAAGCTTTCTTT

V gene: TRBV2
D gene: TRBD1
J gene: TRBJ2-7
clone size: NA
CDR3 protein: CASSGTGGLSEQYF
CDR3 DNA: TGTGCCAGCAGCGGGACAGGGGGCCTGAGCGAGCAGTACTTC

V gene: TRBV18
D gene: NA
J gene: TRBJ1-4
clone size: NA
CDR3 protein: CASSLSPGANEKLFF
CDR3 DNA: TGTGCCAGCTCACTTTCTCCAGGGGCTAATGAAAAACTGTTTTTT

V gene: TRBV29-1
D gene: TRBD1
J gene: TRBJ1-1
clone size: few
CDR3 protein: CSVLGQGNTEAFF
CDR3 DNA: TGCAGCGTTTTAGGACAGGGGAACACTGAAGCTTTCTTT

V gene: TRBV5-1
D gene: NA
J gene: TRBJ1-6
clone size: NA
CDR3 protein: CASSSGDSPLHF
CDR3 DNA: TGCGCCAGCAGCTCAGGGGATTCACCCCTCCACTTT

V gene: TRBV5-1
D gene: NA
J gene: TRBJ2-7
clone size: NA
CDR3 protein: CASSFGLGGSYEQYF
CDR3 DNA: TGCGCCAGCAGCTTTGGTCTTGGCGGCTCCTACGAGCAGTACTTC

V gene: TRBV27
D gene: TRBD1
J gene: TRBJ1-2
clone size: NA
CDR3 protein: CASSDNRGLNGYTF
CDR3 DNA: TGTGCCAGCAGTGATAACAGGGGGTTGAATGGCTACACCTTC

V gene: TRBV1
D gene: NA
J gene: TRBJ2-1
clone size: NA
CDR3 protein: CTSSYNRGNEQFF
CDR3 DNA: TGCACCAGCAGCTATAACAGGGGCAATGAGCAGTTCTTC

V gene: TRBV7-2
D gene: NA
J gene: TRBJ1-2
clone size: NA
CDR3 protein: CASSPGQNYGYTF
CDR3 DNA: TGTGCCAGCAGCCCGGGACAAAACTATGGCTACACCTTC

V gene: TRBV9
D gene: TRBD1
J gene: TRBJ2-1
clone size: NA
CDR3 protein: CASSVGGQGGNEQFF
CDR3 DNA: TGTGCCAGCAGCGTAGGAGGACAGGGTGGGAATGAGCAGTTCTTC

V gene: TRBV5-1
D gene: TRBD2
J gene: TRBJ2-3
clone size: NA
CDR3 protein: CASSVAGPTDTQYF
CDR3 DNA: TGCGCCAGCAGCGTAGCGGGGCCCACAGATACGCAGTATTTT

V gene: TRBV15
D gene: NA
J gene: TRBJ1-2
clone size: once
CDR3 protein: CATSRTRTADGGYTF
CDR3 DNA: TGTGCCACCAGCAGGACAAGGACAGCCGACGGGGGCTACACCTTC

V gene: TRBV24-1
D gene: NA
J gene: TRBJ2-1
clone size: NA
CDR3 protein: CATGSTEGASYNEQFF
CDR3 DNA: TGTGCCACCGGCTCGACGGAAGGGGCTTCCTACAATGAGCAGTTCTTC

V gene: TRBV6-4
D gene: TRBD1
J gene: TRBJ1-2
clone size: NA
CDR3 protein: CASSVWTGGTYGYTF
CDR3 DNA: TGTGCCAGCAGTGTTTGGACAGGGGGCACCTATGGCTACACCTTC

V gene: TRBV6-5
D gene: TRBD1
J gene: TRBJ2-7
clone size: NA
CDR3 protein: CASSYSGDSSYEQYF
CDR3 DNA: TGTGCCAGCAGTTACTCAGGGGACAGCTCCTACGAGCAGTACTTC

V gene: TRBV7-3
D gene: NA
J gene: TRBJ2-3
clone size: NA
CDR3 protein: CASSRTISTDTQYF
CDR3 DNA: TGTGCCAGCAGCCGGACTATCTCGACAGATACGCAGTATTTT

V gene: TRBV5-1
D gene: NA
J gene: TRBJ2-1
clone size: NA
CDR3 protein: CASSLAGYRNEQFF
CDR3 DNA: TGCGCCAGCAGCTTGGCCGGCTACAGGAATGAGCAGTTCTTC

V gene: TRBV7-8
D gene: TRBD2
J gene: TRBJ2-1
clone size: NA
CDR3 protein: CASSLEGTSGFLGFAYNEQFF
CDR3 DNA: TGTGCCAGCAGCTTGGAGGGGACTAGCGGATTCCTGGGGTTTGCCTACAATGAGCAGTTCTTC

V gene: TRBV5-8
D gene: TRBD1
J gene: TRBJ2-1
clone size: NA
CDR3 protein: CASSGGQGAWNEQFF
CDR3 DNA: TGTGCCAGCAGCGGGGGACAGGGGGCGTGGAATGAGCAGTTCTTC

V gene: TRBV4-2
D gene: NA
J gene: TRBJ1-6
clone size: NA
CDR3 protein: CASSQDRQSNSPLHF
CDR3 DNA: TGTGCCAGCAGCCAAGATAGACAGAGTAATTCACCCCTCCACTTT

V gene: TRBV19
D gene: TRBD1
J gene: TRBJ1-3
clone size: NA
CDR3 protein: CASSGGTGGGGNTIYF
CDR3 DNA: TGTGCCAGTAGCGGGGGAACAGGGGGCGGTGGAAACACCATATATTTT

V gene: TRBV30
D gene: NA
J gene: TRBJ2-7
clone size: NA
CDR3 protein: CAWRGQGYEQYF
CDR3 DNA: TGTGCCTGGAGGGGGCAGGGCTACGAGCAGTACTTC

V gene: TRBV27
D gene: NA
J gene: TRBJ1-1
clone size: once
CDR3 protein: CASSLSIGSGTEAFF
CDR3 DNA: TGTGCCAGCAGTTTATCTATCGGGTCGGGCACTGAAGCTTTCTTT

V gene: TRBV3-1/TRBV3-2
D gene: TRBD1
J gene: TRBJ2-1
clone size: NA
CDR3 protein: CASSPRDRGRNEQFF
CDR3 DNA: TGTGCCAGCAGCCCACGGGACAGGGGGCGGAATGAGCAGTTCTTC

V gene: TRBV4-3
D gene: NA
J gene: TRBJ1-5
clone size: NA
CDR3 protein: CASSQGVSGLQPQHF
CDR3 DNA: TGCGCCAGCAGCCAAGGCGTCTCAGGGCTCCAGCCCCAGCATTTT

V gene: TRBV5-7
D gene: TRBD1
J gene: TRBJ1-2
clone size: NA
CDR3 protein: CASSCWTGRLNYGYTF
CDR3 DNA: TGTGCCAGCAGCTGCTGGACAGGGAGGCTTAACTATGGCTACACCTTC

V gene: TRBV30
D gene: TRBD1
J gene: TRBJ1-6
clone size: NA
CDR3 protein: CAWSAGTEYSPLHF
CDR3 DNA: TGTGCCTGGAGTGCCGGGACAGAATATTCACCCCTCCACTTT

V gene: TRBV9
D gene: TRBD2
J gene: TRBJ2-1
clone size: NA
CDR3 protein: CASSVRLAPYNEQFF
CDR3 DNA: TGTGCCAGCAGCGTGAGACTAGCCCCCTACAATGAGCAGTTCTTC

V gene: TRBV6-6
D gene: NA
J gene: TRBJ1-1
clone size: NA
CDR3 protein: CASSSWGSNTEAFF
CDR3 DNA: TGTGCCAGCAGTTCGTGGGGCTCGAACACTGAAGCTTTCTTT

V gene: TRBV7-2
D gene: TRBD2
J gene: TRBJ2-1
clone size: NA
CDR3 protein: CASSVGTSERNEQFF
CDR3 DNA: TGTGCCAGCAGCGTCGGGACTAGCGAGAGGAATGAGCAGTTCTTC